A single sample gave rise to the 5 T cell receptor beta chains below, sequenced in a study of cytomegalovirus exposure and HLA in healthy donors. The PCR had 60 Vbeta and 13 Jbeta primers. Assay: immunoSEQ multiplex PCR; the TCRdb copy retains only in-frame clones and omits some. The table lists 80,000 to 100,000 clones, with roughly 3.4% in the top ten. The specimen sequenced was PBMCs. The origin of the receptors is a woman aged 30 to 39 in good health and CMV-seronegative.

About this clone: A junction boundary mismatches the germline segment, possibly from a read error. The rearrangement uses TRBV27 and TRBJ2-7; TRBD1 matches at 7 bases. The CDR3 loop spans 13 amino acids. The germline CDR1 and CDR2 sequences are MNHEY and SMNVEV (reference sequence). The CDR3: CASSPTGHYERYF. In DNA form, the CDR3 reads TGTGCCAGCAGCCCGACAGGGCACTACGAGCGGTACTTC.

This rearrangement joins TRBV7-9 to TRBJ2-7, with a possible D match to TRBD2 (5 bases). The V gene's germline CDR1 is SEHNR and CDR2 FQNEAQ (reference sequence). V lost 3 bases, J lost 7 bases, and 7 bases lay in between. The CDR3 has 11 amino acids. The CDR3 spells CASSFGLEQYF. The CDR3 nucleotides read TGTGCCAGCAGCTTCGGACTTGAGCAGTACTTC.

V usage is TRBV7-3 and J usage is TRBJ1-6; 8 positions agree with TRBD1. Losses at the gene ends were 5 bases for V and 10 bases for J; bases not matched to a gene: 4. Germline CDR1 and CDR2: SGHTA and FQGTGA. This CDR3 region has 13 residues. CDR3 sequence (DNA): TGTGCCAGCAGCCATGACAGGGGCTCACCCCTCCACTTT. It is translated as CASSHDRGSPLHF. The variable domain in full, with the rest retrieved from reference TRBV7-3 and TRBJ1-6, is GAGVSQTPSNKVTEKGKYVELRCDPISGHTALYWYRQSLGQGPEFLIYFQGTGAADDSGLPNDRFFAVRPEGSVSTLKIQRTERGDSAVYLCASSHDRGSPLHFGNGTRLTVT.

The rearrangement links TRBV11-3 to TRBJ1-1; D uncertain. This CDR3 has 13 amino acids. V was clipped by 2 bases and J by 1 base, with 5 bases between them. Germline V gene data show CDR1 as SGHNT and CDR2 as YENEEA. The CDR3 is CASSLLWNTEAFF. CDR3 in DNA: TGTGCCAGCAGCTTACTATGGAACACTGAAGCTTTCTTT.

V usage is TRBV5-1 and J usage is TRBJ2-1; tentative D call: TRBD2 (8 bases). This CDR3 is 17 amino acids long. V shed 7 bases and J shed 4 bases, with 24 bases lying between them. Germline CDR1 is SGHRS and CDR2 is YFSETQ. The CDR3 reads CASGSGGGSGVYNEQFF. The CDR3 DNA follows: TGCGCCAGCGGATCAGGGGGTGGTAGCGGGGTATACAATGAGCAGTTCTTC.